This T cell receptor (beta chain) was identified during a study of GPR56 and killer-like receptors on CD4 memory cells (dated by TCRdb to the late 2010s). Concerning the study at large: The study proposed that the stepwise gain of KLRB1, KLRG1, GPR56 and finally KLRF1 marks human CD4+ memory T-cell differentiation and cytokine production potential. Healthy blood donors in the study were described as age-matched to the liver disease patients, whose median age was roughly 70 years.

The sample was run on an Illumina HiSeq 2500. The recombined TCRbeta locus was amplified by a previously published PCR protocol to build sequencing libraries. The authors' pipeline ran thus. Any read whose average quality score fell below 30 was discarded, and IMSEQ was used to process the reads that remained. Clonotypes were defined by Vbeta gene, Jbeta gene and CDR3 amino acid sequence. The Morisita-Horn index, computed on the top 100 expanded clones, was used to quantify repertoire overlap between populations. Renyi diversity profiles calculated on the top 100 expanded clones were used to assess clonal diversity. After the reads were reprocessed by TCRdb, one entry was made per CDR3 protein sequence, with no DNA. These V and J calls rely on TCRdb rather than the paper's analysis. The data table for this sample lists approximately 3,100 distinct CDR3 sequences. The ten most abundant clones make up roughly 3.2% of the sample.

Study-wide findings and limitations: Clonal frequency was low in the marker-negative population and rose progressively along the proposed pathway, while TCRbeta diversity fell correspondingly. Rather than full repertoires, only the 100 most expanded clones per population were included in the diversity and similarity analyses. Clones dominating late populations 4 and 5 were also found in early populations 1 and 2, which the authors took as evidence for linear differentiation. TCR repertoires overlapped especially between the late populations 4 and 5, and partly population 3.

From cysteine to phenylalanine, the CDR3 is 11 amino acids long. This entry has no DNA. Remarks on this clonotype: Its recognized antigen is unknown.

Before TCRbeta sequencing, fluorescence-activated cell sorting was used to enrich five KLR/GPR56-defined CD4+ populations. TCRbeta repertoires of five CD4+ T-cell subsets defined by KLRB1, KLRG1, GPR56 and KLRF1 expression were sequenced to test a linear memory differentiation pathway. TCR-sequenced cells came from peripheral blood of healthy control individuals, reported as five donors in the TCRbeta analysis figure. Heparinized peripheral blood was collected, and every sample was processed within one hour of retrieval. To isolate peripheral blood mononuclear cells, blood was diluted 1:2 in PBS and put through Biocoll density gradient centrifugation at room temperature. Before flow sorting, CD4+ T cells were enriched from freshly isolated PBMCs by magnetic sorting with anti-CD4 MicroBeads. A BD FACSAria II was used to sort CD4+ T cells enriched from PBMCs of healthy donors according to marker expression. Surface staining used anti-KLRB1 clone 191B8, anti-KLRF1 clone 4A4.D10 and anti-KLRG1 clone REA261 antibodies from Miltenyi Biotec.

This sequence was found in a human donor in good health. The sequence links TRBV12-3 or TRBV12-4 to TRBJ1-1. The sample taken for sequencing was memory CD4+ T cells from blood. CDR3 loop: CASSTESEAFF.